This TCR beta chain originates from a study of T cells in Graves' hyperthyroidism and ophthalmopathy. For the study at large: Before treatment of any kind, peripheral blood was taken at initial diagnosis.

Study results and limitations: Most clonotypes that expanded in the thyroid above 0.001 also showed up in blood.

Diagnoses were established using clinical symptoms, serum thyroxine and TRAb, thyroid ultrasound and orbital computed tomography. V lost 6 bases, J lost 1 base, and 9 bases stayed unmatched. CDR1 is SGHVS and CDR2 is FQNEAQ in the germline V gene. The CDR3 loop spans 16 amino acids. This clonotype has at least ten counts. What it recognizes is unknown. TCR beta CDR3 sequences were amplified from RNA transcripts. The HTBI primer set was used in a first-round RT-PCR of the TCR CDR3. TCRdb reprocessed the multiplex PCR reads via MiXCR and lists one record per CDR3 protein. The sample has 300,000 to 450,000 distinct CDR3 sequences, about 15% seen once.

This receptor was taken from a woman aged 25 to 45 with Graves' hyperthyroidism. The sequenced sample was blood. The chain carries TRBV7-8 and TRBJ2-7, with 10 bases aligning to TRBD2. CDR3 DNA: TGTGCCAGCAGTCCGAGCGGGAGGGCCTTATCCTACGAGCAGTACTTC. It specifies CASSPSGRALSYEQYF. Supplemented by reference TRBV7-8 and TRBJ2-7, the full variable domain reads GAGVSQSPRYKVAKRGQDVALRCDPISGHVSLFWYQQALGQGPEFLTYFQNEAQLDKSGLPSDRFFAERPEGSVSTLKIQRTQQEDSAVYLCASSPSGRALSYEQYFGPGTRLTVT.